This TCR beta chain emerged from a study of early T cells in non-severe SARS-CoV-2 infection. This clonotype was detected ten times or more. Its antigen is not known. The study's findings and limits: Matches to VDJdb favored anti-spike CD8 responses and missed private and CD4 specificities.

Germline CDR1 ENHRY, CDR2 SYGVKD. Trimming left V 4 bases short and J 3 bases short, with 9 bases between. The CDR3 loop spans 13 amino acids. Researchers tagged individual cDNA molecules with unique molecular identifiers. MiXCR, run by TCRdb on the 5' RACE reads, gives a single entry per CDR3 protein. The table lists 75,000 to 100,000 distinct CDR3 sequences, around an eighth of them singletons. J is TRBJ1-1 and V is TRBV10-3; a weak D match, TRBD1 (5 bases). Sequenced material: whole blood. The clonotype comes from an adult who was a healthcare worker with PCR-confirmed SARS-CoV-2 infection or an uninfected control (not recorded which). CDR3 amino acids: CAISGDGYTEAFF. For the CDR3, the DNA is TGTGCCATCAGTGGGGACGGATACACTGAAGCTTTCTTT.